Following are 25 T cell receptor beta chains from one sample sequenced in a study of blood T cell repertoires in COVID-19. Generated by immunoSEQ multiplex PCR, the TCRdb table keeps only in-frame clones and is missing some. The sample yields some 240,000 clones, about nine tenths seen once. Input material: peripheral blood. The source is a man aged 60 to 75 who had recovered from COVID-19.

The genes are TRBV4-1 and TRBJ2-3; 12 nucleotides match TRBD2. Germline V gene data show CDR1 as MGHRA and CDR2 as YSYEKL. The CDR3 runs to 16 residues. J was trimmed by 4 bases and V by 5 bases; bases with no gene match: 7. The DNA of the CDR3 is TGCGCCAGCAGCTCTCGACTAGCGGGAGTGTCAGATACGCAGTATTTT. Protein sequence: CASSSRLAGVSDTQYF.

The chain has TRBV19 and TRBJ1-2; 9 bases match TRBD1. CDR1 is LNHDA, CDR2 SQIVND, per germline (reference sequence). The CDR3 loop spans 15 amino acids. J was trimmed by 9 bases and V by 5 bases; bases with no gene match: 13. The CDR3 reads CASSPDRGPSRSYTF. CDR3 DNA sequence: TGTGCCAGTAGTCCGGACAGGGGCCCATCAAGGAGCTACACCTTC. The full variable domain, with the rest looked up from reference TRBV19 and TRBJ1-2, is DGGITQSPKYLFRKEGQNVTLSCEQNLNHDAMYWYRQDPGQGLRLIYYSQIVNDFQKGDIAEGYSVSREKKESFPLTVTSAQKNPTAFYLCASSPDRGPSRSYTFGSGTRLTVV.

The rearrangement joins TRBV29-1 to TRBJ1-1; maybe TRBD1 (5 bases). This CDR3 has 13 amino acids. Looked up from germline, CDR1 is SQVTM and CDR2 is ANQGSEA. V lost 6 bases to trimming and J lost 3 bases, with 14 bases between them. For the CDR3, the DNA is TGCAGCGTCGGAACCAGGGTCGACACTGAAGCTTTCTTT. Protein sequence: CSVGTRVDTEAFF.

The gene calls are TRBV11-3 and TRBJ2-2; TRBD1 matches at 7 bases. This CDR3 is 16 amino acids long. J gave up 0 bases and V 1 base, and 2 bases lay outside the gene matches. Germline CDR1 and CDR2: SGHNT and YENEEA. The CDR3 sequence is CASSLAGTANTGELFF. CDR3 DNA sequence: TGTGCCAGCAGCTTAGCGGGGACAGCGAACACCGGGGAGCTGTTTTTT. Supplemented by reference TRBV11-3 and TRBJ2-2, the full variable domain reads EAGVVQSPRYKIIEKKQPVAFWCNPISGHNTLYWYLQNLGQGPELLIRYENEEAVDDSQLPKDRFSAERLKGVDSTLKIQPAELGDSAVYLCASSLAGTANTGELFFGEGSRLTVL.

The chain links TRBV10-3 to TRBJ1-1; 12 positions agree with TRBD1. CDR3 length equals 15 residues. The V gene's germline CDR1 is ENHRY and CDR2 SYGVKD. V lost 5 bases and J lost 7; bases outside the gene matches: 8. The CDR3 loop reads CAISPGTGGAGEAFF. In DNA, the CDR3 is TGTGCCATCAGTCCCGGGACAGGGGGCGCGGGTGAAGCTTTCTTT.

This chain uses TRBV6-4 with TRBJ2-3, with TRBD2 identical over 7 bases. CDR3 length: 15 amino acids. The germline V gene encodes CDR1 MRHNA and CDR2 SNTAGT. The J segment lost 2 bases and the V segment lost 6 bases, leaving 8 bases of the junction unmatched. CDR3 nucleotides: TGTGCCAGCAGGGGGAAAGCGGGGACCACAGATACGCAGTATTTT. Translation gives CASRGKAGTTDTQYF.

This chain links TRBV12-5 with TRBJ2-2; no firm D call. The germline V gene has CDR1 LGHNT and CDR2 FRNRAP. This CDR3 region has 15 residues. Trimming removed 4 bases from V and 0 bases from J, with 9 bases in between. CDR3 DNA sequence: TGTGCTAGTGGTTCTGCCCTAACGAACACCGGGGAGCTGTTTTTT. Translating gives CASGSALTNTGELFF.

The rearrangement joins TRBV18 to TRBJ1-4; no firm D call. V lost 3 bases to trimming and J lost 0 bases, with 5 bases between them. The CDR3 spans 14 residues. The germline CDR1 and CDR2 sequences are KGHSH and LQKENI. CDR3 loop: CASSPLATNEKLFF. CDR3 coding DNA: TGTGCCAGCTCACCTTTAGCAACTAATGAAAAACTGTTTTTT.

The genes are TRBV9 and TRBJ1-6, with D possibly matching TRBD1 (5 bases). Germline V gene sequence: CDR1 SGDLS, CDR2 YYNGEE. V was cut by 1 base and J by 5 bases, with 10 bases left in between. This CDR3 comprises 15 residues. The CDR3 nucleotides are TGTGCCAGCAGCGTAAGCGGGGGGAATAATTCACCCCTCCACTTT. Translating gives CASSVSGGNNSPLHF.

This chain uses TRBV19 with TRBJ1-2; the match to TRBD1 covers 7 bases. The V gene's germline CDR1 is LNHDA and CDR2 SQIVND (reference sequence). J was trimmed by 1 base and V by 3 bases; bases with no gene match: 5. This CDR3 spans 15 amino acids. Here the CDR3 reads CASSIKTGVNYGYTF. The CDR3 nucleotides are TGTGCCAGTAGTATTAAAACAGGGGTTAACTATGGCTACACCTTC.

J is TRBJ2-1 and V is TRBV11-1; no firm D call. The length of the CDR3 is 15 residues. From germline, CDR1 is SGHAT and CDR2 FQDESV (reference sequence). V lost 3 bases, J lost 6 bases, and 15 bases lay in between. This CDR3 reads CASSFHVARPNEQFF. The CDR3 DNA reads TGTGCCAGCAGCTTTCACGTGGCTAGACCCAATGAGCAGTTCTTC.

The rearrangement links TRBV7-9 to TRBJ1-2; possible D gene TRBD1, 6 bases. Germline CDR1 and CDR2: SEHNR and FQNEAQ (reference sequence). This CDR3 is built from 16 residues. V was cut by 2 bases and J by 1 base, with 14 bases left in between. CDR3 amino acids: CASSLFGQTLNYGYTF. As DNA, the CDR3 is TGTGCCAGCAGCTTATTTGGACAGACCCTTAACTATGGCTACACCTTC.

The rearrangement joins TRBV6-4 to TRBJ1-5; no definite D call. Looked up from germline, CDR1 is MRHNA and CDR2 is SNTAGT. This CDR3 is 14 amino acids long. The germline V and J ends were trimmed by 2 bases and 0 bases, with 5 bases remaining between them. The CDR3 is CASSDRDSNQPQHF. The DNA of the CDR3 is TGTGCCAGCAGTGACAGAGATAGCAATCAGCCCCAGCATTTT.

This clone came up a few times. The gene calls are TRBV7-9 and TRBJ1-5; D is perhaps TRBD1 (5 bases). Trimming stripped 4 bases from V and 6 bases from J, with 13 bases between. The CDR3 spans 14 residues. Germline V CDR1 and CDR2: SEHNR, FQNEAQ (reference sequence). The CDR3 reads CASSSQEGFQPQHF. CDR3 in DNA: TGTGCCAGCAGCTCCCAGGAGGGGTTTCAGCCCCAGCATTTT.

The rearrangement uses TRBV9 and TRBJ2-2; possible D gene TRBD2, 6 bases. Germline CDR1 and CDR2: SGDLS and YYNGEE. Trimming shortened V by 5 bases and J by 1 base, and 9 bases separated the two germline ends. The CDR3 sequence is 14 residues long. For the CDR3, the DNA is TGTGCCAGCAGTGGTAGCGGGAACACCGGGGAGCTGTTTTTT. Encoded protein: CASSGSGNTGELFF.

The chain employs TRBV2 and TRBJ2-2; 8 bases match TRBD2. The CDR3 has 14 amino acids. Trimming removed 8 bases from V and 2 bases from J; junction bases left unmatched: 4. CDR1 SNHLY and CDR2 FYNNEI come from the germline V gene. As DNA, the CDR3 is TGTGCCAGCCGGGGGGGAGAAAACACCGGGGAGCTGTTTTTT. Translated, it gives CASRGGENTGELFF.

The chain carries TRBV4-3 and TRBJ2-3; 9 bases match TRBD1. The CDR3 runs 16 residues. Germline values: CDR1 LGHNA, CDR2 YSLEER. The ends lost 4 bases at V and 3 bases at J; junction bases unmatched: 8. The CDR3 reads CASSPTGTGWTDTQYF. In nucleotides, the CDR3 is TGCGCCAGCAGCCCGACCGGGACAGGGTGGACAGATACGCAGTATTTT.

This chain links TRBV4-1 with TRBJ1-1; D gene unclear. This CDR3 has 16 amino acids. The ends were cut back, 4 bases at V and 0 bases at J, with 15 bases in the middle. Germline V CDR1 and CDR2: MGHRA, YSYEKL. CDR3 sequence: CASSPRGTRMNTEAFF. The DNA for the CDR3 is TGCGCCAGCAGCCCGAGAGGAACAAGAATGAACACTGAAGCTTTCTTT.

The CDR3, as DNA: TGTGCCAGCAGCCGCTCTGGACTCACCGGGGTAGATACGCAGTATTTT. It translates to CASSRSGLTGVDTQYF. The rearrangement joins TRBV7-3 to TRBJ2-3, with D possibly being TRBD2 (5 bases). Germline CDR1 reads SGHTA; CDR2 reads FQGTGA. V was cut by 5 bases and J by 5 bases, with 20 bases left in between. The CDR3 is made up of 16 amino acids.

The V and J genes are TRBV11-3 and TRBJ2-2; D unclear. V dropped 4 bases and J dropped 6 bases, with 3 bases sitting between them. Looked up from germline, CDR1 is SGHNT and CDR2 is YENEEA. The CDR3 is 11 residues long. The CDR3 DNA reads TGTGCCAGCAGCTCCTCCGGGGAGCTGTTTTTT. Translated: CASSSSGELFF.

The chain uses TRBV10-3 and TRBJ2-7; a weak D match, TRBD2 (6 bases). The CDR3 loop spans 16 amino acids. The ends were cut back, 0 bases at V and 0 bases at J, with 12 bases in the middle. The V gene's germline CDR1 is ENHRY and CDR2 SYGVKD. CDR3 nucleotides: TGTGCCATCAGTGAGTCCGGGACTTCCAGCTCCTACGAGCAGTACTTC. Amino acids: CAISESGTSSSYEQYF.

This clone was counted a single time. A much larger clone sits a single nucleotide away, making a read error possible. This chain joins TRBV2 and TRBJ2-7; D remains ambiguous. CDR1 SNHLY and CDR2 FYNNEI come from the germline V gene. The CDR3 is made up of 12 amino acids. V lost 6 bases and J 0 bases, leaving 6 bases between the germline ends. As DNA, the CDR3 is TGTGCCAGCAGCCCGAGCTCCTACGAGCAGTACTTC. It specifies CASSPSSYEQYF. The variable domain in full, completed from reference TRBV2 and TRBJ2-7, reads EPEVTQTPSHQVTQMGQEVILRCVPISNHLYFYWYRQILGQKVEFLVSFYNNEISEKSEIFDDQFSVERPDGSNFTLKIRSTKLEDSAMYFCASSPSSYEQYFGPGTRLTVT.

The chain employs TRBV27 and TRBJ1-1, with a possible D match to TRBD1 (6 bases). CDR3 size: 15 residues. Germline assignment: CDR1 MNHEY and CDR2 SMNVEV (reference sequence). V was cut by 5 bases and J by 1 base, with 14 bases left in between. CDR3: CASSTRRQANTEAFF. In DNA, the CDR3 is TGTGCCAGCAGTACACGAAGACAGGCGAACACTGAAGCTTTCTTT.

V is TRBV7-3 and J is TRBJ1-1, with TRBD1 matching over 8 bases. The CDR3 length is 14 residues. The trim removed 3 bases at V and 4 bases at J, leaving 4 bases unmatched. Germline V gene lookup returns CDR1 SGHTA and CDR2 FQGTGA. The CDR3 nucleotides read TGTGCCAGCAGCTTTCAGGGGGCGGTCACTGAAGCTTTCTTT. As protein: CASSFQGAVTEAFF.

The chain has TRBV19 and TRBJ1-5, with a possible D match to TRBD1 (6 bases). Between the trimmed V and J ends, which lost 4 bases and 7 bases, there was a span of 14 bases. The CDR3 is 14 residues long. The germline V gene encodes CDR1 LNHDA and CDR2 SQIVND (reference sequence). CDR3 in DNA: TGTGCCAGTAGTAGTACAGGGTTAGAGCAGCCCCAGCATTTT. Protein product: CASSSTGLEQPQHF.